The source of this TCR beta chain is a study of cytomegalovirus exposure and HLA in healthy donors. Regarding the study as a whole: A later analysis found common viral pathogens apparently linked to several of the most significant clusters.

This clone came up once. Its specificity is not known. Germline-derived CDR1 and CDR2 are LNHDA and SQIVND (reference sequence). The CDR3 covers 16 residues. The V end was cut by 1 base, the J end by 2 bases, with 15 bases between. Use of 60 Vbeta and 13 Jbeta primers characterized the PCR. The assay was immunoSEQ multiplex PCR, and TCRdb's table has in-frame clones only and misses some. The sample shows some 130,000 clones, about 78% of them seen only once. The TCR comes from a human donor in good health. The source material was PBMCs. The chain joins TRBV19 to TRBJ2-7; D is undetermined. The CDR3 sequence: CASSIGGSPIPYEQYF. CDR3 nucleotide sequence: TGTGCCAGTAGTATAGGAGGCAGTCCCATTCCCTACGAGCAGTACTTC. Filled out from reference TRBV19 and TRBJ2-7, the complete variable domain reads DGGITQSPKYLFRKEGQNVTLSCEQNLNHDAMYWYRQDPGQGLRLIYYSQIVNDFQKGDIAEGYSVSREKKESFPLTVTSAQKNPTAFYLCASSIGGSPIPYEQYFGPGTRLTVT.